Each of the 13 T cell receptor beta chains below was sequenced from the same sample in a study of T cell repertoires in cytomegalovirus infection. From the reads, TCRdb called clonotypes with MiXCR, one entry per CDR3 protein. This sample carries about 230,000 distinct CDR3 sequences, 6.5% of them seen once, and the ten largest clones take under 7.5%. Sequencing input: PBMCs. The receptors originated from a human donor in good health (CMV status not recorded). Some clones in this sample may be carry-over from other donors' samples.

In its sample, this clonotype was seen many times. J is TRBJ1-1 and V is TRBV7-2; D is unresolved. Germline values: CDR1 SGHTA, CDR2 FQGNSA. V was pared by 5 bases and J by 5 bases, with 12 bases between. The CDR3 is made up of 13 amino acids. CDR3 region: CASSRTHLTEAFF. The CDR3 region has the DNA TGTGCCAGCAGCCGAACGCATCTTACTGAAGCTTTCTTT.

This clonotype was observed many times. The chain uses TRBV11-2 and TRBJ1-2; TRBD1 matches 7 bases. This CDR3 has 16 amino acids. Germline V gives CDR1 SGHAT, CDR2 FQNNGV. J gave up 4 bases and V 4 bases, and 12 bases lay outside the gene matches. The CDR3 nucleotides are TGTGCCAGCAGCTCGCACACGACAGGGTTGGTCTATGGCTACACCTTC. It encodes CASSSHTTGLVYGYTF.

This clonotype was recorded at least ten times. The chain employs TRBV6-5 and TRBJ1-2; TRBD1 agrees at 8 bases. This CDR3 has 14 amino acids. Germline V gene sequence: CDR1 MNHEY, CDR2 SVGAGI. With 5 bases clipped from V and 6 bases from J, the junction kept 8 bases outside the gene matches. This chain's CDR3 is CASSNSGQGNGYTF. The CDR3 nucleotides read TGTGCCAGCAGTAATTCCGGACAGGGAAATGGCTACACCTTC.

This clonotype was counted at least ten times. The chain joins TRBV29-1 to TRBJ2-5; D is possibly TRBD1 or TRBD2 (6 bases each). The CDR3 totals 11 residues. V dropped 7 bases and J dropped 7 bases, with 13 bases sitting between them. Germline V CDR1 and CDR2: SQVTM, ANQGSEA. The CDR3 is CSGTEAGTQYF. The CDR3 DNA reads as TGCAGCGGGACAGAAGCGGGGACCCAGTACTTC.

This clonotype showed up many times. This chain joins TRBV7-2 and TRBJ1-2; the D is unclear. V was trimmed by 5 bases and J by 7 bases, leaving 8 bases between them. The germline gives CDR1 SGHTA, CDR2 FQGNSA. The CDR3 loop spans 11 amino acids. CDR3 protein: CASSVSVGYTF. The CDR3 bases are TGTGCCAGCAGCGTGTCGGTTGGCTACACCTTC.

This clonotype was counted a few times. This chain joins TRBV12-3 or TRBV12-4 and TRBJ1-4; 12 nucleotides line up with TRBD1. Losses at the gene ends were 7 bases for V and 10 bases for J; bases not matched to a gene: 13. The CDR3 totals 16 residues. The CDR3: CASTFLAGTGGGKLFF. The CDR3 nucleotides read TGTGCCAGCACCTTCTTGGCCGGGACAGGGGGCGGAAAACTGTTTTTT.

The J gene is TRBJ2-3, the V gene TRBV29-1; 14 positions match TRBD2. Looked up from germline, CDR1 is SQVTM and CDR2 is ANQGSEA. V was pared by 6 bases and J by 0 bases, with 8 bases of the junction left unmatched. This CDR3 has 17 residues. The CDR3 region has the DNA TGCAGCGTGGCGGGACTAGCGGGGGTAGCTAGCACAGATACGCAGTATTTT. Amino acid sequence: CSVAGLAGVASTDTQYF.

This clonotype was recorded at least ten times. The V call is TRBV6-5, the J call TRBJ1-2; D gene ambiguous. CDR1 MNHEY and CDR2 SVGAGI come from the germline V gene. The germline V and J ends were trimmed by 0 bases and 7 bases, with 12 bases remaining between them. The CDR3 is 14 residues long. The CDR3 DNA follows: TGTGCCAGCAGTTACTCGAGTAGTGGAGGTGGCTACACCTTC. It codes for CASSYSSSGGGYTF.

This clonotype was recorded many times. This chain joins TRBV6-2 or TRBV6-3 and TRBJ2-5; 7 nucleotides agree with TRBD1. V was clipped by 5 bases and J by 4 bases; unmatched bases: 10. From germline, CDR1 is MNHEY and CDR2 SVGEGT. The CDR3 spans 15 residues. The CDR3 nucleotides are TGTGCCAGCAGTCCTCGGACAGGATTCACAGAGACCCAGTACTTC. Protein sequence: CASSPRTGFTETQYF.

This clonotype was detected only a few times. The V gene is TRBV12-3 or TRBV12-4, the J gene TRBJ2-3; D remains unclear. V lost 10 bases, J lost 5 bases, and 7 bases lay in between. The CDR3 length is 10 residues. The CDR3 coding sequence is TGTGCCACCCGTGGAGATACGCAGTATTTT. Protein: CATRGDTQYF.

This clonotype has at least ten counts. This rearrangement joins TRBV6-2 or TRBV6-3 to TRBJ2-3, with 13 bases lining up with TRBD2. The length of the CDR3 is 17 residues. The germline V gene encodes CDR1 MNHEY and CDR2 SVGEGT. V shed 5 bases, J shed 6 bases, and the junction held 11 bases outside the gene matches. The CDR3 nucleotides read TGTGCCAGCAGTCGGACTAGCGGGGGTCCGCCCGGGGATACGCAGTATTTT. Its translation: CASSRTSGGPPGDTQYF.

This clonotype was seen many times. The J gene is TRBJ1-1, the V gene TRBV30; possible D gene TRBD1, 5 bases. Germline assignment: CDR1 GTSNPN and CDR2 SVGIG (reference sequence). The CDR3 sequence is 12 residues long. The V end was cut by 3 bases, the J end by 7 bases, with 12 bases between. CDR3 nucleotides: TGTGCCTGGAGCCAAGGGGCCCTTGAAGCTTTCTTT. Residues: CAWSQGALEAFF.

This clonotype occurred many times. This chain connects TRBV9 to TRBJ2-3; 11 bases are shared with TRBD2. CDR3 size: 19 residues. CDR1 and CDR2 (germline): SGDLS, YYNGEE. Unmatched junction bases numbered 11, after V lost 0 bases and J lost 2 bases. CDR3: CASSVGKLAGGSLTDTQYF. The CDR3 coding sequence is TGTGCCAGCAGCGTAGGGAAGCTAGCGGGGGGCTCGCTCACAGATACGCAGTATTTT.